This entry lists 6 T cell receptor beta chains sequenced from one sample in a study of esophageal squamous cell carcinoma under preoperative chemotherapy. MiXCR, run by TCRdb on the PCR reads, gives a single entry per CDR3 protein. The data hold about 12,000 distinct CDR3 sequences, with roughly 50% observed a single time. The time point here: before preoperative PTX-NDP chemotherapy. This specimen was acquired from a patient given preoperative chemotherapy. All receptors come from a human donor with esophageal squamous cell carcinoma. The donor label of this sample is uncertain.

The chain joins TRBV7-2 to TRBJ2-7, with D tentatively TRBD2 (6 bases). The CDR3 spans 17 residues. Trimming stripped 3 bases from V and 6 bases from J, with 24 bases between. Germline V gene lookup returns CDR1 SGHTA and CDR2 FQGNSA. The CDR3 loop is CASSLTRPGRGVGEQYF. The CDR3 DNA reads as TGTGCCAGCAGCTTGACCCGCCCGGGGCGGGGCGTCGGCGAGCAGTACTTC.

V usage is TRBV27 and J usage is TRBJ2-1; D ambiguous. CDR3 length equals 13 residues. Deletions cut 2 bases from V and 6 bases from J, with 8 bases between. Germline V CDR1 and CDR2: MNHEY, SMNVEV (reference sequence). The CDR3 loop is CASSLVKGNEQFF. Written as DNA, the CDR3 is TGTGCCAGCAGTTTAGTCAAGGGCAATGAGCAGTTCTTC.

This clonotype counts as medium-sized. The V gene is TRBV6-1, the J gene TRBJ2-3; D is tentatively TRBD1 or TRBD2 (7 bases each). The CDR3 spans 15 residues. Germline assignment: CDR1 MNHNS and CDR2 SASEGT. V was trimmed by 6 bases and J by 1 base, leaving 14 bases between them. The CDR3 sequence is CASRLTGRGTDTQYF. In DNA form, the CDR3 reads TGTGCCAGCAGATTGACAGGGAGGGGCACAGATACGCAGTATTTT.

This chain uses TRBV6-1 with TRBJ2-5, with 10 bases identical to TRBD2. Per the germline V gene, CDR1 is MNHNS and CDR2 is SASEGT. The CDR3 runs 15 residues. V was clipped by 7 bases and J by 2 bases; unmatched bases: 7. The CDR3 DNA follows: TGTGCCAGCATAATCGGACTAGCGGTACAAGAGACCCAGTACTTC. It translates to CASIIGLAVQETQYF.

This clonotype was seen a handful of times. The chain recombines TRBV7-2 with TRBJ2-3; TRBD2 might be the D (7 bases). Germline-derived CDR1 and CDR2 are SGHTA and FQGNSA. The CDR3 runs to 18 residues. The germline V and J ends were trimmed by 5 bases and 2 bases, with 23 bases remaining between them. For the CDR3, the DNA is TGTGCCAGCAGCCATCCTCCGGGGGCTAGCGGTTTCACAGATACGCAGTATTTT. This translates into CASSHPPGASGFTDTQYF.

This clonotype is deemed medium-sized. V and J are TRBV6-1 and TRBJ2-1; possibly TRBD1 for D (6 bases). Deletions cut 3 bases from V and 10 bases from J, with 19 bases between. The germline V gene has CDR1 MNHNS and CDR2 SASEGT. The CDR3 consists of 15 residues. For the CDR3, the DNA is TGTGCCAGCAGTGAGCCGGGACACATCCCCTACGAGCAGTTCTTC. It is translated as CASSEPGHIPYEQFF.